The entry below gives a single T cell receptor (beta chain) sequence along with its context. Its antigen remains unidentified. One base away there is no much larger clone; base qualities are not given. The same CDR3 arises from other DNA sequences in this sample as well. Enrolling through a virtual design, the prospective study's participants ranged in age from about 18 to 89 years and lived across roughly 23 United States geographic areas. To assign participants to cohorts, the prospective study relied on clinical history that participants themselves reported in a screening survey and a study questionnaire. Recovered participants in ImmuneRACE Cohort 3 were defined by two consecutive negative NP/OP PCR tests, clearance by a healthcare professional, or resolution of symptoms. In the prospective study, whole blood, serum and a nasopharyngeal or oropharyngeal swab were collected from each participant by mobile phlebotomists. Participants in the prospective study had the option to provide additional blood draws and questionnaires over a 2-month period. Prospective study blood samples were shipped either frozen or at room temperature before DNA extraction.

These data belong to a study of blood T cell repertoires in COVID-19 (dated by TCRdb to 2020 to 2022). Regarding the research as a whole: Samples from collaborators originated in the United States, Italy and Spain and spanned both the acute and convalescent phases of COVID-19. The material from the prospective study consisted of cDNA or gDNA derived from T cells, B-cell-depleted T cells, or PBMCs. Subjects who had been exposed to COVID-19, were actively infected with it, or had recovered from it provided the deeply sampled blood TCRbeta repertoires that made up the dataset. A freely available public database, intended as a resource for researchers studying the immune response to SARS-CoV-2, is where the repertoires were released. The samples were drawn from two sources: the first 160 participants of the ongoing ImmuneRACE study, and over 950 subjects contributed by 6 global collaborators. Nearly every sample came with metadata listing a de-identified subject ID, COVID-19 status, age in years and sex. HLA class I and class II types, where available, came from metadata supplied by the sample provider rather than from assay-based typing.

Paper-wide results and their limitations: The quantity of clinical and demographic metadata differed by source and by participant and was supplied without curation.

TCRbeta CDR3 regions were amplified from genomic DNA using the immunoSEQ Assay, a bias-controlled multiplex PCR. In the source study's methods: Nucleated cell counts per sample were estimated from amplification of reference gene primers within the assay. Sequence reads were collapsed and filtered to measure the absolute abundance of every unique TCRbeta CDR3 rearrangement. Productive Simpson clonality was computed per sample as the square root of Simpson's diversity index over productive rearrangements. The table was pulled from immuneACCESS by TCRdb, which kept in-frame rearrangements only. Such tables lose some clones; where checked, under half of the loss comes from unresolved V genes, and the rest has no known cause. D and trimming were read from the DNA, whereas the V and J calls and clone size are those reported in that table. This sample holds roughly 330,000 clones; 80% to 90% were observed only once. About 5.7% of the sample belongs to the ten largest clones.

This sequence originates from a woman aged 30 to 39 who had recovered from COVID-19. The material sequenced was PBMCs or T cells enriched from blood (not recorded which).

Here is the DNA: TGTGCCAGCAGCTTGGTACGACGGGGTAACTATGGCTACACCTTC. Translated, this is CASSLVRRGNYGYTF. The V and J genes are TRBV5-4 and TRBJ1-2; the D gene remains uncertain. V and J are truncated by 0 bases and 1 base respectively, leaving an intervening sequence of 10 bases. Reading the germline V gene (reference sequence) gives CDR1 SGHNT and CDR2 YYREEE. The CDR3 runs 15 residues from the cysteine to the phenylalanine. Only the CDR3 region is kept as DNA, spanning 45 bases read in frame from base 1.